This is a list of T cell receptor beta chains from one sample in a study of T cell responses to AZD1222 COVID-19 vaccine. TCRdb keeps only in-frame clones here, not all; method: immunoSEQ multiplex PCR. The sample lists more than 75,000 clones, 80% to 90% seen once, with about 1.5% in the top ten. The sample here was peripheral blood, taken on day 0 of AZD1222 vaccination. The source of these receptors is an adult in good health. Both conserved end residues are part of each CDR3. The order of the fields is J gene, V gene, CDR3 protein.

J: TRBJ2-5
V: TRBV7-2
CDR3: CASSFDRGETQYF

J: TRBJ1-2
V: TRBV29-1
CDR3: CSALGQLYGYTF

J: TRBJ2-2
V: TRBV27
CDR3: CASSLWAGGTTGELFF

J: TRBJ1-3
V: TRBV19
CDR3: CASSPSGPGNTIYF